This TCR beta chain was documented in a study of blood T cell repertoires in COVID-19. The overall study: Samples of COVID-19 (acute and convalescent) were obtained from the United States, Italy and Spain. PBMCs, B-cell-depleted T cells, or T cells provided the cDNA or gDNA that made up the material.

As processed by the authors: Researchers report that nucleated cell counts were estimated from reference gene primer amplification. Profiling relied on immunoSEQ multiplex PCR, and the TCRdb table lists in-frame clones only, not all of them. For V, J and clone size, that table is used; D and trimming come from the DNA. The profile shows roughly 180,000 clones, about 81% of them singletons. J lost 4 bases, V lost 1 base, and 7 bases had no gene match. CDR3 length equals 16 residues. Germline values: CDR1 SGHDT, CDR2 YYEEEE. Enrollment of patients from Seattle took place during active infection, with longitudinal follow-up.

This chain links TRBV5-6 with TRBJ2-2; TRBD1 aligns across 7 bases. Sequencing input: peripheral blood. This TCR was sampled from a woman aged 80 or over with COVID-19, enrolled during active disease. CDR3 coding DNA: TGTGCCAGCAGCTTGTTCGGACAGGCTGGCACCGGGGAGCTGTTTTTT. Its protein product is CASSLFGQAGTGELFF.